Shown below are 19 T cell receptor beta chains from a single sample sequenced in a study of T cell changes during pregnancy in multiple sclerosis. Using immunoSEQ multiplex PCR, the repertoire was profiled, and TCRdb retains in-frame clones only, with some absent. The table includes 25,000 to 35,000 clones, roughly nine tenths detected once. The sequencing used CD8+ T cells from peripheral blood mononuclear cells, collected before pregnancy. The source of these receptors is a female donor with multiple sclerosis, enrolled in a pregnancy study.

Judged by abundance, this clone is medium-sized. The CDR3 region is CASSQAPTGGFYEQYF. CDR3 in DNA: TGCGCCAGCAGCCAAGCGCCCACAGGGGGCTTTTACGAGCAGTACTTC. The chain joins TRBV4-1 to TRBJ2-7; TRBD1 matches at 9 bases. This CDR3 is 16 amino acids long. V dropped 1 base and J dropped 4; count of bases not matched to a gene: 8. The V gene's germline CDR1 is MGHRA and CDR2 YSYEKL.

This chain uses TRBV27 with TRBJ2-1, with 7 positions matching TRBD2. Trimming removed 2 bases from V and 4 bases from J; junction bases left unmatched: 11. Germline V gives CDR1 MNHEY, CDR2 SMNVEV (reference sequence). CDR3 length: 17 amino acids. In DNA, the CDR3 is TGTGCCAGCAGTTTAGGGGGGGTCCCAGGGAGATACAATGAGCAGTTCTTC. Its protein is CASSLGGVPGRYNEQFF.

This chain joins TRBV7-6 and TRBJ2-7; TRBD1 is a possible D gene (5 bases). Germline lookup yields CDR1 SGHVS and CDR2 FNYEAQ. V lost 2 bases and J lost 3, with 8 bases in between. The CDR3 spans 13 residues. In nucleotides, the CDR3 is TGTGCCAGCAGCTTATATCAGGGCTACGAGCAGTACTTC. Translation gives CASSLYQGYEQYF.

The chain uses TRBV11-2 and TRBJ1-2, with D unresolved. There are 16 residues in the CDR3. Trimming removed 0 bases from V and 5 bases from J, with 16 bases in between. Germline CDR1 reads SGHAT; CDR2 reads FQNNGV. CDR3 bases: TGTGCCAGCAGCTTAGATCAAATCACTCCTCCGTATGGCTACACCTTC. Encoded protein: CASSLDQITPPYGYTF. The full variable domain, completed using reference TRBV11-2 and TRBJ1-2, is EAGVAQSPRYKIIEKRQSVAFWCNPISGHATLYWYQQILGQGPKLLIQFQNNGVVDDSQLPKDRFSAERLKGVDSTLKIQPAKLEDSAVYLCASSLDQITPPYGYTFGSGTRLTVV.

CDR3 loop: CSTRGLPGGTEAFF. DNA for the CDR3: TGCAGCACGAGGGGCCTTCCCGGGGGCACTGAAGCTTTCTTT. This chain joins TRBV29-1 and TRBJ1-1, with D tentatively TRBD1 (5 bases). With 8 bases removed from V and 4 bases from J, the gap between germline ends came to 20 bases. The length of the CDR3 is 14 residues. Germline V gene sequence: CDR1 SQVTM, CDR2 ANQGSEA. The full variable domain, completed using reference TRBV29-1 and TRBJ1-1, is SAVISQKPSRDICQRGTSLTIQCQVDSQVTMMFWYRQQPGQSLTLIATANQGSEATYESGFVIDKFPISRPNLTFSTLTVSNMSPEDSSIYLCSTRGLPGGTEAFFGQGTRLTVV.

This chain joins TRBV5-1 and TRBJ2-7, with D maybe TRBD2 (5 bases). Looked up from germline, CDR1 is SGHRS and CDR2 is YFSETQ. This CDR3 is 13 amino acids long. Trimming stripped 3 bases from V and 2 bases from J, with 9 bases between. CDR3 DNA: TGCGCCAGCAGCTCCCTCGGGACCTACGAGCAGTACTTC. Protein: CASSSLGTYEQYF. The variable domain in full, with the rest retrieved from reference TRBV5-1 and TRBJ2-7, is KAGVTQTPRYLIKTRGQQVTLSCSPISGHRSVSWYQQTPGQGLQFLFEYFSETQRNKGNFPGRFSGRQFSNSRSEMNVSTLELGDSALYLCASSSLGTYEQYFGPGTRLTVT.

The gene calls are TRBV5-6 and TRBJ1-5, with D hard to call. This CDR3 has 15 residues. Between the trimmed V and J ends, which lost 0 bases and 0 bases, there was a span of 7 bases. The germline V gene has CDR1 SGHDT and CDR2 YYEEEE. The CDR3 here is CASSLGENSNQPQHF. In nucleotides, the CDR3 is TGTGCCAGCAGCTTGGGGGAGAATAGCAATCAGCCCCAGCATTTT. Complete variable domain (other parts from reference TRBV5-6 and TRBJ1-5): DAGVTQSPTHLIKTRGQQVTLRCSPKSGHDTVSWYQQALGQGPQFIFQYYEEEERQRGNFPDRFSGHQFPNYSSELNVNALLLGDSALYLCASSLGENSNQPQHFGDGTRLSIL.

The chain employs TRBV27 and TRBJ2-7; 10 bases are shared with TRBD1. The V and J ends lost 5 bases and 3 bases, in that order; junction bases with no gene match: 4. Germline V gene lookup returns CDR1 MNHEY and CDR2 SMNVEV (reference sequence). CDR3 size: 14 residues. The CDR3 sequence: CASSPGTGVYEQYF. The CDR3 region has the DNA TGTGCCAGCAGTCCCGGGACAGGGGTCTACGAGCAGTACTTC.

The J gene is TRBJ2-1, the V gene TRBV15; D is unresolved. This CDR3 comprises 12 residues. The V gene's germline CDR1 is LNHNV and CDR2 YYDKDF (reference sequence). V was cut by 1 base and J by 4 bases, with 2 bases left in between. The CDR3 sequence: CATSRAYNEQFF. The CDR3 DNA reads TGTGCCACCAGCAGAGCTTACAATGAGCAGTTCTTC.

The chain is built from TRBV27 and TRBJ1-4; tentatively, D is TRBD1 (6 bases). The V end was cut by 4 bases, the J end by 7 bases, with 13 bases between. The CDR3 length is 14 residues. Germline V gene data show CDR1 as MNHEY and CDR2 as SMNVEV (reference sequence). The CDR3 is CASSSDQGGEKLFF. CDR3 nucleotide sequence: TGTGCCAGCAGTTCGGACCAAGGGGGTGAAAAACTGTTTTTT. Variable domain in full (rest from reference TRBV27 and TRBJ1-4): EAQVTQNPRYLITVTGKKLTVTCSQNMNHEYMSWYRQDPGLGLRQIYYSMNVEVTDKGDVPEGYKVSRKEKRNFPLILESPSPNQTSLYFCASSSDQGGEKLFFGSGTQLSVL.

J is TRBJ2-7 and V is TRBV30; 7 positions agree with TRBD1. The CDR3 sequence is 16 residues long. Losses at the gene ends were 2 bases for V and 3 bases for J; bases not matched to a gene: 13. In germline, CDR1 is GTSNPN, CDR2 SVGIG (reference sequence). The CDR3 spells CAWSTRTGTPLYEQYF. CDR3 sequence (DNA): TGTGCCTGGAGTACAAGGACAGGAACACCTCTCTACGAGCAGTACTTC.

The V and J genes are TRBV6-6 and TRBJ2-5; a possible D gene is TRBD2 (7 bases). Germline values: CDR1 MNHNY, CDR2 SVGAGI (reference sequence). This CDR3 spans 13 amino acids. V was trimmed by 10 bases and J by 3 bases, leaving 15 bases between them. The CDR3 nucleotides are TGTGCCACTGGGGGGCTAGCGGAAGAGACCCAGTACTTC. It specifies CATGGLAEETQYF.

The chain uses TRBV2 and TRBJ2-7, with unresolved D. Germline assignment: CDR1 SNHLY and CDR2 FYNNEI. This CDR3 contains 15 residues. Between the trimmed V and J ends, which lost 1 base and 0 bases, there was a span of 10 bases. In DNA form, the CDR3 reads TGTGCCAGCAGTGAAGGGTTACCGAGCTCCTACGAGCAGTACTTC. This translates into CASSEGLPSSYEQYF.

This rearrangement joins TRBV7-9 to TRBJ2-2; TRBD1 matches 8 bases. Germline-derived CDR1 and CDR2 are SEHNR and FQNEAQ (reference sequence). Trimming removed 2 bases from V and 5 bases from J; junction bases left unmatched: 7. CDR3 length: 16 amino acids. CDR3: CASSLPQGGYTGELFF. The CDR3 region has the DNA TGTGCCAGCAGCTTACCACAGGGGGGATATACCGGGGAGCTGTTTTTT.

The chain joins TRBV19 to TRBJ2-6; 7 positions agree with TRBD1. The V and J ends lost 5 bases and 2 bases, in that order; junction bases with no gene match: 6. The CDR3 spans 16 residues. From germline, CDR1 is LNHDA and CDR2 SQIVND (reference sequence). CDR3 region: CASSGLGGPGANVLTF. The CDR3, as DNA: TGTGCCAGTAGTGGATTAGGGGGCCCTGGGGCCAACGTCCTGACTTTC.

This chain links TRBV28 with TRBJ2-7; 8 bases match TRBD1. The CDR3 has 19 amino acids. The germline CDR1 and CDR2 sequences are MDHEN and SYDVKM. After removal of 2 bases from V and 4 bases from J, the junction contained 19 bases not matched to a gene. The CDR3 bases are TGTGCCAGCAGTTTAAAAGGGGGTCCGGACAGGGTTCTACGGTACGAGCAGTACTTC. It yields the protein CASSLKGGPDRVLRYEQYF.

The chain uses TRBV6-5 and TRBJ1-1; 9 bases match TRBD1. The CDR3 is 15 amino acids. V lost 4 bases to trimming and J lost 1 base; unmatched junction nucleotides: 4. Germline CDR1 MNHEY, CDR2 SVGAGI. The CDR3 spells CASSLTGGWNTEAFF. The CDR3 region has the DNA TGTGCCAGCAGTTTAACAGGGGGCTGGAACACTGAAGCTTTCTTT.

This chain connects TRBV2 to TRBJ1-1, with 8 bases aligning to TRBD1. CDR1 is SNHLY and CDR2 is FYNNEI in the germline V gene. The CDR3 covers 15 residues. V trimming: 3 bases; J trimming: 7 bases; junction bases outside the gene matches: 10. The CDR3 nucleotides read TGTGCCAGCAGTGATTTAGAGACAGGGGAGAATGAAGCTTTCTTT. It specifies CASSDLETGENEAFF.

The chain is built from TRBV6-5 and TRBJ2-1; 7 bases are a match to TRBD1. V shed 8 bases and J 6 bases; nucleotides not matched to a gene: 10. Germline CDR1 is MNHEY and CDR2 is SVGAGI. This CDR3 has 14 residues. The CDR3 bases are TGTGCCAGCCGGTACAGGGGTGAGGTCAATGAGCAGTTCTTC. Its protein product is CASRYRGEVNEQFF.